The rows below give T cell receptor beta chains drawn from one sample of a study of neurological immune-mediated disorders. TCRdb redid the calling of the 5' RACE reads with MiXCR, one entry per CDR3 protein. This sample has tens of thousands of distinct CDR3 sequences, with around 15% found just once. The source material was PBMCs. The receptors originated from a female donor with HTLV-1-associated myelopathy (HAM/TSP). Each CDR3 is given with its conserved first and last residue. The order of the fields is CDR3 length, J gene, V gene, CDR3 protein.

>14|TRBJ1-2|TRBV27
CASTPVGTSVGYTF
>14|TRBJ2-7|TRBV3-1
CASSQGFRGHEQYF
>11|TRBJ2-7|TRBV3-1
CAIIQGYEQYF
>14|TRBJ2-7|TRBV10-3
CATGLAGGHPEQYF
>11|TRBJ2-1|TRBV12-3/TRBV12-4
CASSWYNEQFF
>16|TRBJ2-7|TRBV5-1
CASSLEIGLFTYEQYF
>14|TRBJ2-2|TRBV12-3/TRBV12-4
CASSLQQNTGELFF
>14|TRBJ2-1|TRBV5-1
CASSLGQGPDEQFF
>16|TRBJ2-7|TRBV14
CASSQDLFRGTYEQYF
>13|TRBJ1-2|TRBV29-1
CSVLKGGGEGYTF
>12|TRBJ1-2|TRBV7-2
CASSAYSYGYTF
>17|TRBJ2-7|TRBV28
CASSLPAGGQLTYEQYF
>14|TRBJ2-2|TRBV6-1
CASRLQGGTGELFF
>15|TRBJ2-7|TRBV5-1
CASSPTGTGGYEQYF
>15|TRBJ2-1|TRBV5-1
CASSPWDRSYNEQFF
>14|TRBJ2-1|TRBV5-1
CASSLDGGYNEQFF
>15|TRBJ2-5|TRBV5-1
CASSLIAGREQTQYF
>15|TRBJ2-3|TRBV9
CASSVLAGVSDTQYF
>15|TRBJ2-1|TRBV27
CASSLRAGKYNEQFF
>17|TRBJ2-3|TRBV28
CASSLTPRQFRTDTQYF
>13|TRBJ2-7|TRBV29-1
CSVPLGSVGEQYF
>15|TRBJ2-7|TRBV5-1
CASSSTSGGLYEQYF
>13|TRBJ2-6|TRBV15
CATSLGGANVLTF
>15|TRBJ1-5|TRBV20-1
CSARGSGRANQPHHF
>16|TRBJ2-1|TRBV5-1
CASSLALAGEYNEQFF
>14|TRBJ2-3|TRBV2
CASISGGPADTQYF
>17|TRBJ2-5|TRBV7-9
CASSDLLTHALGETQYF
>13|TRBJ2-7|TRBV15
CATSRDQLGEQYF
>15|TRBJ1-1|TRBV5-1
CASSFQLGGSTEAFF